This T cell receptor (beta chain) was captured in a study of PD-1 blockade in mismatch repair-deficient tumors. The CDR3 length is 16 residues. Germline V gene sequence: CDR1 GTSNPN, CDR2 SVGIG (reference sequence). V lost 3 bases to trimming and J lost 1 base, with 16 bases between them. The data were produced by immunoSEQ multiplex PCR, yet TCRdb's version contains in-frame clones alone and is incomplete. The table includes some 130,000 clones, about nine tenths detected once. The source material was peripheral blood, sampled just over 70 weeks after starting pembrolizumab. The J gene is TRBJ2-4, the V gene TRBV30; D perhaps matches TRBD2 (5 bases). This clonotype originated in an adult with mismatch repair-deficient cancer. The CDR3 bases are TGTGCCTGGAGGTGTGAGGGTTTGGCGGCCAAAAACATTCAGTACTTC. Amino acids: CAWRCEGLAAKNIQYF.